One T cell receptor (beta chain) is described in this entry. Its antigen remains unidentified. It has no much larger one-base neighbor in the sample; base qualities were not kept. The sample belongs to a study of blood T cell repertoires in COVID-19 (dated by TCRdb to 2019 to 2021). In the study overall: The collaborator samples originated in the United States, Italy and Spain and spanned the acute and convalescent phases of COVID-19. The material from the prospective study consisted of cDNA or gDNA derived from T cells, B-cell-depleted T cells, or PBMCs. Subjects who had been exposed to COVID-19, were actively infected with it, or had recovered from it provided the deeply sampled blood TCRbeta repertoires that made up the dataset. The repertoires were made available in a free public database intended to serve as a resource for research on the immune response to SARS-CoV-2. Samples came from the ongoing ImmuneRACE study (first 160 participants) plus 1,254 subjects from 6 global collaborators. Nearly every sample came with metadata listing a de-identified subject ID, COVID-19 status, age in years and sex. Where available, HLA class I and class II types were taken from metadata supplied by the sample provider and were not determined by assay-based typing. The investigation overall reported the following: The quantity of clinical and demographic metadata differed by source and by participant and was supplied without curation.

CDR3 length: 13 amino acids, cysteine to phenylalanine. The only DNA kept is the CDR3, 39 bases in frame from the first base. The germline V gene yields SGHTA for CDR1 and FQGNSA for CDR2. After removal of 5 bases from V and 7 bases from J, the junction retains 7 bases not matched to a gene. Each collaborating institution followed its own protocols to collect whole blood in K2EDTA tubes. For TCRbeta analysis, collaborators shipped samples as frozen whole blood, isolated PBMCs, or DNA extracted from either of those sample types. The immunoSEQ Assay, a bias-controlled multiplex PCR, was used to amplify TCRbeta CDR3 regions from genomic DNA. In the source study's methods: Within the assay, amplification of reference gene primers was used to estimate how many nucleated cells each sample contained. To quantify the absolute abundance of each unique TCRbeta CDR3 rearrangement, sequence reads were collapsed and filtered. For each sample, productive Simpson clonality was calculated by taking the square root of Simpson's diversity index across productive rearrangements. What TCRdb holds here is the immuneACCESS table cut down to in-frame rearrangements. Part of the clones is not present; checked against another copy, under half of the missing clones reflect an unresolved V gene, and the others are unexplained. From that table come the V and J calls and clone size; the DNA was used to work out D and trimming. For this sample the table gives around 180,000 clones, of which approximately 87% were detected only once. The ten largest clones capture around 21% of the sample.

The sequence came from a man in his 70s with active or convalescent COVID-19. The chain is encoded by TRBV7-2 joined to TRBJ1-2, and TRBD1 matches 7 of the central bases. Material for sequencing was peripheral blood. The CDR3 here reads CASSNDRAGGYTF. The base sequence is TGTGCCAGCAGCAATGACAGGGCCGGTGGCTACACCTTC. The full variable domain, completed from the reference TRBV7-2 and TRBJ1-2 proteins outside the CDR3, reads GAGVSQSPSNKVTEKGKDVELRCDPISGHTALYWYRQSLGQGLEFLIYFQGNSAPDKSGLPSDRFSAERTGGSVSTLTIQRTQQEDSAVYLCASSNDRAGGYTFGSGTRLTVV.